The present T cell receptor (beta chain) was sequenced within a study of T cell responses to AZD1222 COVID-19 vaccine. TCRdb's table, derived via immunoSEQ multiplex PCR, lists solely in-frame clones and lacks some. In the table there are 150,000 to 200,000 clones, about 90% of which are singletons. The clonotype was recovered from an adult in good health. The specimen comprised peripheral blood, sampled on day 0 of AZD1222 vaccination.

The chain's CDR3 is CASSVGTSSDEQYF. The CDR3 region has the DNA TGTGCCAGCAGCGTAGGGACTAGCAGCGACGAGCAGTACTTC. The chain is built from TRBV9 and TRBJ2-7; 8 nucleotides line up with TRBD2. V shed 0 bases, J shed 5 bases, and the junction held 4 bases outside the gene matches. The CDR3 has 14 amino acids. The germline gives CDR1 SGDLS, CDR2 YYNGEE.